Listed here are 14 T cell receptor beta chains from one sample, sequenced in a study of blood T cells in healthy people across ages. Using a J-beta primer mix together with a sample-barcoded 5' primer, a second PCR was run for roughly 6 to 12 cycles. TCRdb re-analysed the 5' RACE reads in MiXCR, keeping a single row per CDR3 protein. This repertoire shows about a million distinct CDR3 sequences, around 48% found once; its top ten account for 13%. What was sequenced was blood. All receptors derive from a man aged 25-40 years in good health.

The chain employs TRBV9 and TRBJ2-7; 7 positions agree with TRBD1. V was pared by 6 bases and J by 5 bases, with 11 bases of the junction left unmatched. The CDR3 totals 14 residues. Germline CDR1 is SGDLS and CDR2 is YYNGEE. The CDR3 sequence is CASNKQGIGDEQYF. The CDR3 DNA sequence: TGTGCCAGCAACAAACAGGGGATCGGCGACGAGCAGTACTTC.

As to this clonotype: Its ends do not fully match the called genes, so a read error is possible. The gene calls are TRBV29-1 and TRBJ1-5; maybe TRBD1 (5 bases). Germline-derived CDR1 and CDR2 are SQVTM and ANQGSEA. The CDR3 covers 14 residues. The CDR3 bases are TGCAGCGTTGCCCCAGGGACGAGCAATCAGCTCCAGCATTTT. Translated, it gives CSVAPGTSNQLQHF.

This chain joins TRBV12-3 or TRBV12-4 and TRBJ1-4, with 9 bases identical to TRBD1. CDR3 length: 16 amino acids. Trimming removed 7 bases from V and 1 base from J; junction bases left unmatched: 7. This CDR3 reads CASTAGQGRTNEKLFF. The CDR3 DNA is TGTGCCAGCACCGCGGGACAGGGAAGAACTAATGAAAAACTGTTTTTT.

This chain joins TRBV10-3 and TRBJ1-1; D remains unclear. This CDR3 has 13 residues. V was trimmed by 6 bases and J by 1 base, leaving 9 bases between them. CDR1 is ENHRY and CDR2 is SYGVKD in the germline V gene. In nucleotides, the CDR3 is TGTGCCATCAGCCTGGGAGAGAACACTGAAGCTTTCTTT. Amino acids: CAISLGENTEAFF.

This clonotype was picked up a small number of times. The chain employs TRBV5-1 and TRBJ2-4; 9 bases match TRBD1. V trimming: 0 bases; J trimming: 9 bases; junction bases outside the gene matches: 4. In germline, CDR1 is SGHRS, CDR2 YFSETQ. The CDR3 contains 14 residues. CDR3 DNA: TGCGCCAGCAGCTTGGGACAGGGGGAAGGCATTCAGTACTTC. Translated: CASSLGQGEGIQYF.

J is TRBJ2-5 and V is TRBV21-1; the table's D gene call, TRBD1, was not cross checked with the DNA. TRBV21-1 is assigned pseudogene status. CDR3 length: 14 residues. CDR3 nucleotides: TGTGCCACCAAACAGGGGCGCGGACAAGAGACCCAGTACTTC. Encoded protein: CATKQGRGQETQYF.

This clonotype was seen only a few times. The V gene is TRBV27, the J gene TRBJ2-1, with D perhaps matching TRBD2 (7 bases). This CDR3 has 17 amino acids. V was clipped by 1 base and J by 0 bases, with 13 bases between them. Germline loops: CDR1 MNHEY, CDR2 SMNVEV (reference sequence). As DNA, the CDR3 is TGTGCCAGCAGTTTATGGGGAGGGGGAGACTCCTACAATGAGCAGTTCTTC. Its translation is CASSLWGGGDSYNEQFF.

The chain employs TRBV3-1 and TRBJ2-5, with 7 bases matching TRBD1. The better agreement between TRBJ2-7 and the DNA end casts doubt on the J call. Germline V gene data show CDR1 as LGHDT and CDR2 as YNNKEL (reference sequence). This CDR3 comprises 17 residues. CDR3 region: CASSHLQGLQGSYEQYF. The CDR3 DNA follows: TGTGCCAGCAGCCATCTACAGGGTTTACAGGGGTCCTACGAGCAGTACTTC.

The V call is TRBV2, the J call TRBJ2-7; D gene uncertain. The CDR3 runs 11 residues. Trimming took off 8 bases at V and 10 bases at J, with 15 bases between the two ends. Germline V gives CDR1 SNHLY, CDR2 FYNNEI. As DNA, the CDR3 is TGTGCCAGCGCCCTACAGCTTGCCCAGTACTTC. This gives the protein CASALQLAQYF.

A note on this clonotype: The junction does not match germline at one end; this may be a read error. V usage is TRBV27 and J usage is TRBJ2-3, with 8 bases that match TRBD2. The V gene's germline CDR1 is MNHEY and CDR2 SMNVEV (reference sequence). The CDR3 contains 18 residues. The CDR3 DNA is TGTGCCAGCAGTTTACAAGGCGGGAGGAGTTGGGGCACAGATACGCGGTATTTT. Protein product: CASSLQGGRSWGTDTRYF.

The rearrangement uses TRBV6-5 and TRBJ2-7; D call uncertain. V dropped 2 bases and J dropped 2 bases, with 16 bases sitting between them. The CDR3 is 16 amino acids. Germline V lookup: CDR1 MNHEY, CDR2 SVGAGI. Here the CDR3 reads CASSYVGSGRAYEQYF. CDR3 DNA: TGTGCCAGCAGTTACGTAGGGTCTGGACGGGCCTACGAGCAGTACTTC.

The chain joins TRBV2 to TRBJ2-7, with 9 bases aligning to TRBD1. The ends lost 4 bases at V and 6 bases at J; junction bases unmatched: 1. The V gene's germline CDR1 is SNHLY and CDR2 FYNNEI. This CDR3 is 12 amino acids long. CDR3 in amino acids: CASSGTGAEQYF. CDR3 sequence (DNA): TGTGCCAGCAGTGGGACAGGGGCCGAGCAGTACTTC.

The V call is TRBV2, the J call TRBJ1-1, with D hard to call. Trimming removed 8 bases from V and 1 base from J, with 14 bases in between. The CDR3 has 14 amino acids. The germline gives CDR1 SNHLY, CDR2 FYNNEI. CDR3 bases: TGTGCCAGCCTGAGGGAGGGAAAGAACACTGAAGCTTTCTTT. Translation gives CASLREGKNTEAFF.

This sequence joins TRBV6-2 or TRBV6-3 and TRBJ2-5, with 12 bases fitting TRBD2. The DNA end is a closer match to TRBJ2-7, so the J assignment may be wrong. The CDR3 runs 15 residues. Looked up from germline, CDR1 is MNHEY and CDR2 is SVGEGT. CDR3 residues: CASSVTSGGMYEQYF. The CDR3 DNA reads TGTGCCAGCAGCGTGACTAGCGGGGGCATGTACGAGCAGTACTTC.